The TCR beta chain under discussion was sequenced for a study of CD8 T cells in ankylosing spondylitis. Study findings and constraints: Certain motif variants had earlier appeared in reactive arthritis synovial fluid and blood. Disease-linked clones bore a CD8+ phenotype, appearing relatively rarely in peripheral blood.

Germline assignment: CDR1 SQVTM and CDR2 ANQGSEA. This CDR3 has 14 amino acids. Trimming removed 7 bases from V and 0 bases from J, with 13 bases in between. TCRdb re-called the 5' RACE reads through MiXCR, storing one row per CDR3 protein. The sample holds about 100,000 distinct CDR3 sequences, less than 25% seen once. This clonotype was picked up many times. Its matching antigen is unknown. The chain couples TRBV29-1 to TRBJ2-1, with D tentatively TRBD2 (6 bases). The clonotype originates from a male donor with ankylosing spondylitis. The source material was synovial fluid, either unsorted or a sorted T cell fraction (not recorded which). CDR3: CSALGLSSYNEQFF. CDR3 coding DNA: TGCAGCGCCTTGGGACTTTCCTCCTACAATGAGCAGTTCTTC.